This record covers a single TCR beta chain. This CDR3 spans 14 amino acids. V was trimmed by 5 bases and J by 3 bases, leaving 13 bases between them. CDR1 is MNHEY and CDR2 is SVGEGT in the germline V gene. The data belong to a study of blood T cell repertoires in COVID-19. Assay used: immunoSEQ multiplex PCR; TCRdb lists only in-frame clones, some missing. The sample has roughly 200,000 clones; more than 75% are singletons. Enrollees, roughly 18 to 90 years old, lived in approximately 25 US areas. Sequencing used PBMCs or T cells enriched from blood (not recorded which). The TCR comes from a man aged 35 to 55 with acute COVID-19. The chain has TRBV6-2 or TRBV6-3 and TRBJ2-5; the D is unclear. The DNA for the CDR3 is TGTGCCAGCAGTGCATGGCAGCGCGAAGAGACCCAGTACTTC. Translation: CASSAWQREETQYF.